A selection of T cell receptor beta chains follows, all from one sample in a study of cytomegalovirus exposure and HLA in healthy donors. Only in-frame clones appear in the TCRdb table, and some are missing; sequencing was by immunoSEQ multiplex PCR. The table lists about 130,000 clones, around 77% of them singletons, with over 2% in the top ten. Sequenced input: PBMCs. The receptor set was obtained from a man aged 25-45 years in good health and CMV-seronegative. CDR3s include the opening cysteine and the closing phenylalanine or tryptophan. Fields, in order: J gene, V gene, CDR3 protein.

>TRBJ1-4|TRBV6-1
CASSESGTAGKLFF
>TRBJ2-3|TRBV28
CASRPQGKTDTQYF
>TRBJ2-7|TRBV6-5
CASSINRADEQYF
>TRBJ1-2|TRBV29-1
CSVGRDGGDYTF
>TRBJ2-1|TRBV19
CASSLRYHDEQFF
>TRBJ1-4|TRBV4-1
CASSQAPGPEKLFF
>TRBJ2-7|TRBV27
CASSPQGLSYEQYF
>TRBJ1-2|TRBV6-5
CASSLWTGANYGYTF
>TRBJ2-3|TRBV6-1
CASSGELGTDTQYF
>TRBJ2-5|TRBV6-5
CASSSLTSGRGETQYF
>TRBJ2-1|TRBV11-2
CASSSISGTSEHEQFF
>TRBJ2-7|TRBV5-1
CASSLDTSGRAWEQYF
>TRBJ2-6|TRBV5-4
CASSLTSSGANVLTF
>TRBJ2-7|TRBV28
CASSSGGSYEQYF
>TRBJ2-2|TRBV6-1
CASSETWGSGSPGELFF
>TRBJ2-3|TRBV7-3
CASSPRGQVYTDTQYF
>TRBJ2-1|TRBV10-3
CAIRGSSYNEQFF
>TRBJ1-5|TRBV6-1
CASSEAVQYSNQPQHF
>TRBJ2-2|TRBV19
CASSPLTGRGTGELFF
>TRBJ2-1|TRBV5-1
CASSFRAGGIGYNEQFF
>TRBJ1-1|TRBV11-3
CASSASGTGNTEAFF
>TRBJ2-5|TRBV6-5
CASSYSGSRETQYF
>TRBJ2-7|TRBV5-1
CASSLGQGHYEQYF
>TRBJ1-2|TRBV6-1
CASREDRGGGYTF
>TRBJ2-5|TRBV5-8
CASSLGQGSVAEDF
>TRBJ2-7|TRBV5-4
CASSLARGAYEQYF